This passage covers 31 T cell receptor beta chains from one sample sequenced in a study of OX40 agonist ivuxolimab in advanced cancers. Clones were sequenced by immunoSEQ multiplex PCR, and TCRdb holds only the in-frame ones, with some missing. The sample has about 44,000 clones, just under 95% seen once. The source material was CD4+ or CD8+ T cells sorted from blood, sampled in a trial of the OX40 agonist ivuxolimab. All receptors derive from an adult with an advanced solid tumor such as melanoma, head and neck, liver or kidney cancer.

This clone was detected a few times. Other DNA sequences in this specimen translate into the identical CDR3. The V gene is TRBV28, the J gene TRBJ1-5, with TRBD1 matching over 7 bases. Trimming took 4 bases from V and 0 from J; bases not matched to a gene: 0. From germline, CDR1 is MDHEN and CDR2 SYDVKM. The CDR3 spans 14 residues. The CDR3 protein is CASSYRGSNQPQHF. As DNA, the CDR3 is TGTGCCAGCAGTTACAGGGGTAGCAATCAGCCCCAGCATTTT.

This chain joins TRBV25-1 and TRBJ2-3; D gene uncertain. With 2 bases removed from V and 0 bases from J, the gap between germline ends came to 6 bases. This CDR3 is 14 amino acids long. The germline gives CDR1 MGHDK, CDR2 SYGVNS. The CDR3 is CASSERRSTDTQYF. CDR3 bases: TGTGCCAGCAGTGAACGCCGGAGCACAGATACGCAGTATTTT.

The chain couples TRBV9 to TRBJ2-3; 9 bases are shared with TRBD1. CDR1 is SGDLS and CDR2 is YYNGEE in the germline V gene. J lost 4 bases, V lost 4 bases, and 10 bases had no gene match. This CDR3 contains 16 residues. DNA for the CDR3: TGTGCCAGCAGCACCCGGGACAGGGAAGGAGCAGATACGCAGTATTTT. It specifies CASSTRDREGADTQYF.

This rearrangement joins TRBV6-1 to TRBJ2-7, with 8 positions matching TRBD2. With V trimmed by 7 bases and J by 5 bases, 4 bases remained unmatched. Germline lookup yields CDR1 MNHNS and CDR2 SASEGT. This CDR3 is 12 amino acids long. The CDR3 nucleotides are TGTGCCAGCATCGGACTAGCCAACGAGCAGTACTTC. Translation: CASIGLANEQYF.

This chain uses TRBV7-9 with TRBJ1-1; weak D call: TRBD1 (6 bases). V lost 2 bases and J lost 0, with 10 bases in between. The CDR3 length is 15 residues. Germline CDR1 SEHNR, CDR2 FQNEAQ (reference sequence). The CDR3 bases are TGTGCCAGCAGCTTACCAGGGGAATTGAACACTGAAGCTTTCTTT. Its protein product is CASSLPGELNTEAFF.

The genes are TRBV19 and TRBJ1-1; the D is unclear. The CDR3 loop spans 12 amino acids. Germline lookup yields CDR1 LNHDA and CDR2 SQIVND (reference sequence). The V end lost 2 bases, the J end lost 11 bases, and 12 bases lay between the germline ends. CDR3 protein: CASSIREEVAFF. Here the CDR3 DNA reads TGTGCCAGTAGTATAAGGGAGGAGGTGGCTTTCTTT.

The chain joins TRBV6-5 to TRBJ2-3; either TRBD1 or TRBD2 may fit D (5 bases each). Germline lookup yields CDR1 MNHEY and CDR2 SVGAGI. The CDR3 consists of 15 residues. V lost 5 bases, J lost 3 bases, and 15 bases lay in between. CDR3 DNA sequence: TGTGCCAGCAGTGTCGGGGCATTTGGGACAGATACGCAGTATTTT. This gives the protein CASSVGAFGTDTQYF.

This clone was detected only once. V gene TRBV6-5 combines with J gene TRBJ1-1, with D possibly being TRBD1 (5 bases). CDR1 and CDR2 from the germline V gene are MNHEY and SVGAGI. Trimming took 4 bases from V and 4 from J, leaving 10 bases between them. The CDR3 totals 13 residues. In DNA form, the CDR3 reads TGTGCCAGCAGTTCCGGGGGTGGCACTGAAGCTTTCTTT. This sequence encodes CASSSGGGTEAFF.

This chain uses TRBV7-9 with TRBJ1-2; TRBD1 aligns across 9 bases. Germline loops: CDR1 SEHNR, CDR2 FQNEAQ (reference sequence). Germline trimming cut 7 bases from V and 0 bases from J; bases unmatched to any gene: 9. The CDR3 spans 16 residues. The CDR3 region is CASTTGGQLANYGYTF. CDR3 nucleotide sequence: TGTGCCAGCACCACAGGGGGCCAGTTAGCTAACTATGGCTACACCTTC.

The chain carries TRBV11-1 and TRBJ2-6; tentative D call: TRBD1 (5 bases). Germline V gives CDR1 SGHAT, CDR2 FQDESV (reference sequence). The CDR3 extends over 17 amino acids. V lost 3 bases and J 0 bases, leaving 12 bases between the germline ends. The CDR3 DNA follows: TGTGCCAGCAGCTTGTACCAGGGTTCCTCTGGGGCCAACGTCCTGACTTTC. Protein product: CASSLYQGSSGANVLTF.

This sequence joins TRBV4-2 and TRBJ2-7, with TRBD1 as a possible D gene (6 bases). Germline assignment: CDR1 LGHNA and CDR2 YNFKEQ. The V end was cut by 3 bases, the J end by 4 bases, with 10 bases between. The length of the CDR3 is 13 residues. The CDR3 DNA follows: TGTGCCAGCAGCCAGGGGGCTTTGTACGAGCAGTACTTC. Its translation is CASSQGALYEQYF.

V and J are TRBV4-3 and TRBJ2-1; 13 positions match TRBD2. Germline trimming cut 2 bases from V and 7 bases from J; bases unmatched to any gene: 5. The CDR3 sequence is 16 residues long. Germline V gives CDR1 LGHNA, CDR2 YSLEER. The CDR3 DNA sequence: TGCGCCAGCAGCCAAAGGACTAGCGGGAGTGTTAATGAGCAGTTCTTC. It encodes CASSQRTSGSVNEQFF.

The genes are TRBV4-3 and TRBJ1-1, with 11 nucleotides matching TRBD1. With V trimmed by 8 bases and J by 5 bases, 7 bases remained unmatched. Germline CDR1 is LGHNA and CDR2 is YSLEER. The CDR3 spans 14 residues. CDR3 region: CASSRTGGFTEAFF. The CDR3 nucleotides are TGCGCCAGCTCCCGGACAGGGGGCTTTACTGAAGCTTTCTTT.

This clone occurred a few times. The CDR3 nucleotides read TGTGCCAGCAGGGAGGACTCGAGCTCCTACAATGAGCAGTTCTTC. Translated: CASREDSSSYNEQFF. The chain has TRBV28 and TRBJ2-1; maybe TRBD2 (5 bases). Trimming removed 6 bases at V and 0 bases at J, with 12 bases between. This CDR3 is built from 15 residues. Per the germline V gene, CDR1 is MDHEN and CDR2 is SYDVKM.

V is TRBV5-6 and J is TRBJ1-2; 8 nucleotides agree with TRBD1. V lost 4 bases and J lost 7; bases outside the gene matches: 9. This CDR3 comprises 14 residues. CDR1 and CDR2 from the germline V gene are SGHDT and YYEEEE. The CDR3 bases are TGTGCCAGCAGCCCGGACAGGGTATTCGCTGGCTACACCTTC. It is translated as CASSPDRVFAGYTF.

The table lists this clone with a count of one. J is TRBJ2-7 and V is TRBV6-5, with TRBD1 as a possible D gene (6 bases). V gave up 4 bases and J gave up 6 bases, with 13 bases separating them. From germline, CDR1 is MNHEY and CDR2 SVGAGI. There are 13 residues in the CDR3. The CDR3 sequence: CASSSAGGSEQYF. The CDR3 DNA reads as TGTGCCAGCAGTTCTGCTGGGGGCTCCGAGCAGTACTTC.

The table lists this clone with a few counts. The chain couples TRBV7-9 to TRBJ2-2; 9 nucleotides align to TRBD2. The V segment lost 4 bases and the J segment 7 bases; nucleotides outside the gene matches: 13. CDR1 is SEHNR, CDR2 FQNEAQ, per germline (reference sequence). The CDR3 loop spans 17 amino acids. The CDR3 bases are TGTGCCAGCAGCTCGCCCCCCGCGGGAGGGCCTCACGGGGAGCTGTTTTTT. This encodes CASSSPPAGGPHGELFF.

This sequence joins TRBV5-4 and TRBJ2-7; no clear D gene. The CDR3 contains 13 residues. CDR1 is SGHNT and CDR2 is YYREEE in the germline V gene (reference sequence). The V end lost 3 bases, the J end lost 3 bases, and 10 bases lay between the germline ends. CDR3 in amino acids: CASSWGSDYEQYF. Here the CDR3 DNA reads TGTGCCAGCAGCTGGGGATCGGACTACGAGCAGTACTTC. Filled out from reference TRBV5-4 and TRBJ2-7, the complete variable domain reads ETGVTQSPTHLIKTRGQQVTLRCSSQSGHNTVSWYQQALGQGPQFIFQYYREEENGRGNFPPRFSGLQFPNYSSELNVNALELDDSALYLCASSWGSDYEQYFGPGTRLTVT.

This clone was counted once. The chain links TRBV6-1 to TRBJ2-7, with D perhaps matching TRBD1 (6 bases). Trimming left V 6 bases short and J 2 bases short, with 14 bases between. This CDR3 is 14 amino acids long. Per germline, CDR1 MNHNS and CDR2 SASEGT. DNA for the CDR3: TGTGCCAGCAGACAGGGCTTGGGGACCTACGAGCAGTACTTC. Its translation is CASRQGLGTYEQYF.

The CDR3 nucleotides read TGTGCCAGCAGTGAGGACTTACGCACAGATACGCAGTATTTT. Translated, it gives CASSEDLRTDTQYF. The V and J genes are TRBV2 and TRBJ2-3; a possible D gene is TRBD2 (5 bases). The CDR3 is 14 residues long. The germline V gene encodes CDR1 SNHLY and CDR2 FYNNEI. The germline V and J ends were trimmed by 3 bases and 1 base, with 8 bases remaining between them.

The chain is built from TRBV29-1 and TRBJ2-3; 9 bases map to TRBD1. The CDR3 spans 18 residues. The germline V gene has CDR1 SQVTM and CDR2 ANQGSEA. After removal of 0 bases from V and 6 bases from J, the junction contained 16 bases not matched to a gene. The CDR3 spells CSVEEFHDRGNMQDTQYF. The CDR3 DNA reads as TGCAGCGTTGAAGAATTCCACGACAGGGGGAATATGCAGGATACGCAGTATTTT.

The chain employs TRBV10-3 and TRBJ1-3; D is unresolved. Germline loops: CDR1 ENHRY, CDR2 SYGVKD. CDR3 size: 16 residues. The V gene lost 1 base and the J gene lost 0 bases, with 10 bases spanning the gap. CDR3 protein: CAISEWEGSSGNTIYF. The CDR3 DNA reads TGTGCCATCAGTGAGTGGGAGGGAAGCTCTGGAAACACCATATATTTT.

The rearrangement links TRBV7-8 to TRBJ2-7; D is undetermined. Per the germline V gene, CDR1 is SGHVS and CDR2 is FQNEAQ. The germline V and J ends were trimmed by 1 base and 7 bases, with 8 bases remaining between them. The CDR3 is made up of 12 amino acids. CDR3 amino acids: CASSLGADEQYF. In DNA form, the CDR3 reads TGTGCCAGCAGCTTAGGGGCAGATGAGCAGTACTTC.

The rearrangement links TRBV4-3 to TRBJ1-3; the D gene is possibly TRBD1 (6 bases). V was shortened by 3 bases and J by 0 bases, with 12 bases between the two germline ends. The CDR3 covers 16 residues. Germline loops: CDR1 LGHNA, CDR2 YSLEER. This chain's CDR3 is CASSQGRGGSGNTIYF. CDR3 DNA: TGCGCCAGCAGCCAGGGCAGAGGGGGCTCTGGAAACACCATATATTTT.

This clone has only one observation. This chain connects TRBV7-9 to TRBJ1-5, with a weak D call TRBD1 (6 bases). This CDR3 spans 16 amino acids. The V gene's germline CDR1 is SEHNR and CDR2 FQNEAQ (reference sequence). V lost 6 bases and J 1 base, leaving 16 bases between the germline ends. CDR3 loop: CASSPEGVGSNQPQHF. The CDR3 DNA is TGTGCCAGCAGTCCGGAGGGGGTTGGAAGCAATCAGCCCCAGCATTTT.

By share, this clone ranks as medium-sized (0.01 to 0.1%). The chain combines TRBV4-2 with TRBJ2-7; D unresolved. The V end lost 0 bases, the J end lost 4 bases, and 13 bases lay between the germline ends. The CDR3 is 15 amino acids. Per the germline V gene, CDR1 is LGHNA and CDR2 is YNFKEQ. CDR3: CASSQDVGSLYEQYF. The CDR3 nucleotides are TGTGCCAGCAGCCAAGATGTGGGTAGCCTGTACGAGCAGTACTTC.

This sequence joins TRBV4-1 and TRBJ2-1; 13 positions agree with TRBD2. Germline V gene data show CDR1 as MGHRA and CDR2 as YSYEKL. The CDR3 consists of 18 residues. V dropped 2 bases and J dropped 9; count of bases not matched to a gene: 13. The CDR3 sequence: CASSQTIRTSGSASEQFF. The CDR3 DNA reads TGCGCCAGCAGCCAAACTATTCGGACTAGCGGGAGCGCCAGTGAGCAGTTCTTC.

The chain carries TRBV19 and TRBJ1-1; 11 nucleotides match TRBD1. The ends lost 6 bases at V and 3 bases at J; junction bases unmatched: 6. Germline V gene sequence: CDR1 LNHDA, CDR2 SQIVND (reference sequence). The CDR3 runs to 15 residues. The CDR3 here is CASRWTGGLYTEAFF. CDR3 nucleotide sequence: TGTGCCAGTAGGTGGACAGGGGGCTTGTACACTGAAGCTTTCTTT.

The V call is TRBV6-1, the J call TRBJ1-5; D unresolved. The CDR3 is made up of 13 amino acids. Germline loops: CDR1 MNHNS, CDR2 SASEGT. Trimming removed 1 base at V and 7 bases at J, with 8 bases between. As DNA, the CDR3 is TGTGCCAGCAGTGAAGGGAGTTGGCAGCCCCAGCATTTT. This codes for CASSEGSWQPQHF.

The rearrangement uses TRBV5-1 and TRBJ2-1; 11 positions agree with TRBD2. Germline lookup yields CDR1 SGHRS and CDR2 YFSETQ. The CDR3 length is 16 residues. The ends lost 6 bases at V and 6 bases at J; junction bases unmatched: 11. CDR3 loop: CASTKIYGLAGNEQFF. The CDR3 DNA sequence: TGCGCCAGCACCAAAATATATGGACTAGCGGGCAATGAGCAGTTCTTC.

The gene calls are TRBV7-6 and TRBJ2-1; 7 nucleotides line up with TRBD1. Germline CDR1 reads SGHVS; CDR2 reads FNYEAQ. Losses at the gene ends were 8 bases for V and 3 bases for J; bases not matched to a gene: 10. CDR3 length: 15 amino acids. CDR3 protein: CASGERGLSYNEQFF. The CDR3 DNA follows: TGTGCCAGCGGCGAAAGGGGGCTTAGCTACAATGAGCAGTTCTTC. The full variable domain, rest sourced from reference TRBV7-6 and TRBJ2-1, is GAGVSQSPRYKVTKRGQDVALRCDPISGHVSLYWYRQALGQGPEFLTYFNYEAQQDKSGLPNDRFSAERPEGSISTLTIQRTEQRDSAMYRCASGERGLSYNEQFFGPGTRLTVL.